This TCR beta chain derives from a study of blood T cell repertoires in COVID-19. In the original processing: From reference gene primer amplification, estimates of nucleated cell counts were derived. The assay was immunoSEQ multiplex PCR, and TCRdb's table has in-frame clones only and misses some. The V and J calls and clone size were taken over from that table, and D and trimming were inferred from the DNA. The repertoire has around 260,000 clones, around nine tenths of them found once; the top ten carry over 7.5%. The CDR3 spans 12 residues. V was pared by 4 bases and J by 10 bases, with 6 bases of the junction left unmatched. CDR1 and CDR2 from the germline V gene are SGHAT and FQNNGV.

The clonotype was recovered from a middle-aged man who had recovered from COVID-19. The J gene is TRBJ1-1, the V gene TRBV11-2; 7 bases line up with TRBD1. The sample consisted of peripheral blood. This CDR3 is CASSSDRDLAFF. DNA for the CDR3: TGTGCCAGCAGCTCAGACAGGGATTTAGCTTTCTTT.